This is a list of T cell receptor beta chains from one sample in a study of shared clonotypes between healthy human individuals. TCRdb's copy holds only in-frame clones and misses some; the assay was immunoSEQ multiplex PCR. The sample has about 2 million clones; about 95% are singletons. Sequencing was done on a sample of naive CD8+ T cells sorted from blood. The source of these receptors is a man younger than 35 in good health. CDR3s leave out the opening cysteine and the closing phenylalanine or tryptophan. D genes are given only for firm matches.

v_gene	d_gene	CDR3aa
TRBV27	-	ASSYSVGESVAGELF
TRBV19	-	ASSIVAGPPAGDGYT
TRBV19	TRBD2	ASSIEDSGSTYNEQF
TRBV28	-	ASSTDEETQY
TRBV7-6	TRBD1	ASSLVPGQTNTGELF
TRBV4-3	-	ASGGPSSYNEQF
TRBV30	-	AWSVSDRAYEQY
TRBV5-1	-	ASSLGGGVKDTEAF
TRBV12-5	-	ASAAYLGQLGYNSPLH
TRBV10-3	-	AISDPGSYGYT
TRBV11-2	-	ASSLDPYKAPSTDTEAF
TRBV4-1	TRBD2	ASSQEFGTSGMGEQY
TRBV5-1	TRBD1	ASSDDRGEQY
TRBV27	TRBD1	ASSIGQAYEQY
TRBV7-9	-	ASTYLPGGSNEQF
TRBV13	-	ASSFPTSSYEQY
TRBV7-9	TRBD1	ASSFWTGNTEAF
TRBV9	-	ASSVGDVPSYEQY
TRBV4-3	-	ASSQGVANPSFSYEQY
TRBV29-1	TRBD2	SVDGGSSGGEQY
TRBV5-1	TRBD2	ASSLGLAAAGELF
TRBV29-1	TRBD2	SVQLAGVPFYEQY
TRBV5-1	-	ASSLVGLTGELF
TRBV12-5	-	ASGLDGPYEQY
TRBV6-5	TRBD2	ASRGLDSYEQY
TRBV2	TRBD2	ASSEDRTSTYNEQF
TRBV13	-	ASSLRGTNSPLH
TRBV5-1	-	ASSLGEFTGELF
TRBV4-3	-	ASSQDPRTGELF
TRBV7-8	-	ASSPHNEQF
TRBV19	-	ASSIGGLNTEAF
TRBV7-9	TRBD1	ASSPPTGFLYEQY
TRBV6-1	-	ASSAGRLMNTEAF
TRBV29-1	-	SVVNSNYGYT
TRBV5-8	-	ASSFAPSYEQY
TRBV4-2	-	ASSPIGLPYEQY
TRBV30	-	AWRNSGSGYT
TRBV27	-	ASSLGSDTQY
TRBV5-4	-	ASSEGGTNEQF
TRBV21-1	-	ASSRRTGPQGGYGYT
TRBV6-1	-	ASSEGPDRKIYEQY
TRBV9	-	ASSVGGFSYEQY
TRBV7-2	TRBD1	ASSLFEGAGEQY
TRBV4-1	-	ASSQNGGGQTLGETQY
TRBV4-3	-	ASSQDLSDWYEQY
TRBV11-2	TRBD1	ASSLVRGPTYEQY
TRBV7-9	-	ASSLDYGYT
TRBV15	-	ATSRGVRGHEQF
TRBV28	-	ASSLNRVRQETQY
TRBV4-3	-	ASSQDGRFTDTQY
TRBV4-3	TRBD2	ASSQSWVAGGSSSYEQY